This T cell receptor beta chain was observed in a study of T cell repertoires in cytomegalovirus infection. Study background: The authors used CMV epitopes that were HLA-C-restricted (recently identified) and HLA-B-restricted (well studied). Matching HLA type, along with CMV infection, was indicated by public TCR beta signatures.

TCRdb analysed the reads with MiXCR anew, one entry per CDR3 protein. Here the sample spans approximately 730,000 distinct CDR3 sequences, almost 30% being singletons. V was trimmed by 4 bases and J by 0 bases, leaving 9 bases between them. Germline CDR1 MDHEN, CDR2 SYDVKM. CDR3 length: 14 amino acids. Notes on this clonotype: Its antigen is as yet unknown.

Study-level results: Predominance within the ex vivo response was attributable to HLA-C-restricted CMV-specific TCR beta clonotypes.

The sequence was collected from a human donor in good health (CMV status not recorded). Some clones in this sample may be carry-over from other donors' samples. The V call is TRBV28, the J call TRBJ2-5; no clear D gene. Sequencing used cultured CD8+ T cells from PBMCs, obtained from culture after CMV antigen stimulation. The CDR3 DNA reads TGTGCCAGCAGTTCCCCTGGAGACCAAGAGACCCAGTACTTC. Protein product: CASSSPGDQETQYF. Combining the CDR3 with reference TRBV28 and TRBJ2-5 gives the whole variable domain DVKVTQSSRYLVKRTGEKVFLECVQDMDHENMFWYRQDPGLGLRLIYFSYDVKMKEKGDIPEGYSVSREKKERFSLILESASTNQTSMYLCASSSPGDQETQYFGPGTRLLVL.